This T cell receptor (beta chain) was recorded in a study of T cell repertoires in cytomegalovirus infection. Germline CDR1 reads SQVTM; CDR2 reads ANQGSEA. CDR3 length: 12 amino acids. Trimming stripped 5 bases from V and 6 bases from J, with 12 bases between. TCRdb used MiXCR to reprocess the reads, holding one entry per CDR3 protein. The sample has 130,000 or so distinct CDR3 sequences; approximately 5.9% are singletons. Worth noting for this clonotype: Its antigen is unidentified.

Study findings and constraints: Pooled public TCR beta family frequency picked out CMV carriers with the relevant HLA. HLA-C-restricted CMV-specific TCR beta clonotypes were dominant in the ex vivo response.

The material sequenced was PBMCs. The sequence derives from a human donor in good health (CMV status not recorded). Some clones in this sample may be carry-over from other donors' samples. V and J are TRBV29-1 and TRBJ2-3, with D perhaps matching TRBD2 (6 bases). CDR3 sequence: CSVPTAGDTQYF. The CDR3 nucleotides read TGCAGCGTTCCTACGGCGGGGGATACGCAGTATTTT.